A single sample gave rise to the 24 T cell receptor beta chains below, sequenced in a study of blood T cells in healthy people across ages (dated by TCRdb to between 2014 and 2016). Receptor amplification or capture employed 5' RACE. The sequencer was an Illumina HiSeq 2500. A second PCR of roughly 7 to 11 cycles was run with a J-beta primer mix and a sample-barcoded 5' primer. Through fastp at Q25 and MiXCR, TCRdb rebuilt clones from the public reads, retaining in-frame beta chains. Duplicate CDR3 protein sequences are folded into a single record with the most common DNA and genes. This sample is represented by 800,000 to 950,000 distinct CDR3 sequences; 48% of them were singletons. The ten top clones hold roughly 12% of the sample. Material for sequencing was blood. The source is a man under 40 in good health.

This clonotype was seen a few times. The chain's CDR3 is CASSHGGLPIGAFF. The CDR3 nucleotides are TGTGCCAGCAGCCATGGGGGACTGCCTATTGGAGCTTTCTTT. V and J are TRBV3-1 and TRBJ1-1; possible D gene TRBD1, 5 bases. Trimming removed 3 bases from V and 10 bases from J, with 18 bases in between. CDR3 size: 14 residues. Germline assignment: CDR1 LGHDT and CDR2 YNNKEL (reference sequence). The whole variable domain, remainder taken from reference TRBV3-1 and TRBJ1-1, is DTAVSQTPKYLVTQMGNDKSIKCEQNLGHDTMYWYKQDSKKFLKIMFSYNNKELIINETVPNRFSPKSPDKAHLNLHINSLELGDSAVYFCASSHGGLPIGAFFGQGTRLTVV.

The chain links TRBV28 to TRBJ2-1; the D gene is possibly TRBD2 (5 bases). The germline V gene has CDR1 MDHEN and CDR2 SYDVKM. V shed 3 bases and J shed 4 bases, with 13 bases lying between them. CDR3 length: 15 residues. DNA for the CDR3: TGTGCCAGCAGTTTTGATCGGGGTGTGTACAATGAGCAGTTCTTC. Amino acids: CASSFDRGVYNEQFF.

This clonotype was counted only a few times. The chain couples TRBV4-1 to TRBJ2-1, with a tentative D call TRBD2 (6 bases). The CDR3 spans 18 residues. V was pared by 1 base and J by 2 bases, with 18 bases between. The germline CDR1 and CDR2 sequences are MGHRA and YSYEKL. In DNA, the CDR3 is TGCGCCAGCAGCCAAGTTTCCAGGACGGGGGTTACCTACAATGAGCAGTTCTTC. It is translated as CASSQVSRTGVTYNEQFF.

CDR3 loop: CASISRQYNEQFF. The CDR3 nucleotides read TGTGCCAGCATCTCCCGGCAGTACAATGAGCAGTTCTTC. J is TRBJ2-1 and V is TRBV2; the D is unclear. The CDR3 extends over 13 amino acids. Trimming stripped 7 bases from V and 4 bases from J, with 11 bases between. Germline V gene data show CDR1 as SNHLY and CDR2 as FYNNEI.

The chain recombines TRBV4-3 with TRBJ1-1; D gene ambiguous. V was shortened by 0 bases and J by 0 bases, with 14 bases between the two germline ends. Germline CDR1 is LGHNA and CDR2 is YSLEER. The CDR3 runs 17 residues. The CDR3 loop is CASSQEQVLPMNTEAFF. The DNA for the CDR3 is TGCGCCAGCAGCCAAGAACAAGTCCTACCCATGAACACTGAAGCTTTCTTT.

This chain links TRBV11-2 with TRBJ2-3, with 9 bases matching TRBD2. CDR1 and CDR2 from the germline V gene are SGHAT and FQNNGV. Germline trimming cut 1 base from V and 4 bases from J; bases unmatched to any gene: 9. The CDR3 totals 17 residues. CDR3 DNA: TGTGCCAGCAGCTTAGTGAAGCGGGGGGCCTCACCAGATACGCAGTATTTT. This sequence encodes CASSLVKRGASPDTQYF.

This clonotype occurred a few times. The chain links TRBV6-5 to TRBJ2-7; no clear D. The CDR3 is made up of 14 amino acids. V shed 4 bases and J shed 2 bases, with 12 bases lying between them. Germline CDR1 and CDR2: MNHEY and SVGAGI. The CDR3 spells CASSSGSLTYEQYF. CDR3 in DNA: TGTGCCAGCAGTTCCGGGTCCCTCACCTACGAGCAGTACTTC.

This sequence joins TRBV3-1 and TRBJ2-7, with TRBD1 matching over 11 bases. Per the germline V gene, CDR1 is LGHDT and CDR2 is YNNKEL (reference sequence). The CDR3 contains 15 residues. The V gene end was trimmed by 4 bases and the J gene end by 6 bases; junction bases not matched to a gene: 8. The CDR3 loop is CASSLVGTGGTEQYF. CDR3 bases: TGTGCCAGCAGCCTGGTTGGGACAGGGGGGACCGAGCAGTACTTC.

This clonotype was found a few times. The chain recombines TRBV7-9 with TRBJ2-7; D is ambiguous. Per germline, CDR1 SEHNR and CDR2 FQNEAQ (reference sequence). The CDR3 runs 13 residues. Deletions cut 2 bases from V and 3 bases from J, with 8 bases between. The CDR3 loop is CASSLNNDYEQYF. CDR3 in DNA: TGTGCCAGCAGCTTAAACAATGACTACGAGCAGTACTTC.

The chain joins TRBV7-2 to TRBJ2-3; TRBD1 or TRBD2 may be the D gene (6 bases each). Trimming removed 2 bases from V and 2 bases from J, with 11 bases in between. The CDR3 is 15 amino acids. Germline lookup yields CDR1 SGHTA and CDR2 FQGNSA. The chain's CDR3 is CASSLMGGPTDTQYF. The CDR3 nucleotides are TGTGCCAGCAGCTTAATGGGGGGCCCCACAGATACGCAGTATTTT. Looking up the rest from reference TRBV7-2 and TRBJ2-3 gives the full variable domain: GAGVSQSPSNKVTEKGKDVELRCDPISGHTALYWYRQSLGQGLEFLIYFQGNSAPDKSGLPSDRFSAERTGGSVSTLTIQRTQQEDSAVYLCASSLMGGPTDTQYFGPGTRLTVL.

The genes are TRBV5-1 and TRBJ2-3; D is ambiguous. V was pared by 4 bases and J by 4 bases, with 13 bases between. CDR1 SGHRS and CDR2 YFSETQ come from the germline V gene. This CDR3 is built from 14 residues. The CDR3 loop reads CASSLQDLSDTQYF. As DNA, the CDR3 is TGCGCCAGCAGCCTACAAGACCTCTCAGATACGCAGTATTTT.

This chain connects TRBV12-3 or TRBV12-4 to TRBJ2-5; no clear D. Near its end, the DNA agrees better with TRBJ2-7, so the J call may be wrong. The CDR3 consists of 15 residues. CDR3 amino acids: CASSRRHSRSYEQYF. CDR3 nucleotides: TGTGCCAGCAGCCGGCGCCACAGCCGATCATACGAGCAGTACTTC.

This clonotype was observed a few times. The chain couples TRBV6-6 to TRBJ2-3; weak D call: TRBD2 (5 bases). V lost 5 bases to trimming and J lost 0 bases, with 9 bases between them. The CDR3 runs to 14 residues. The germline CDR1 and CDR2 sequences are MNHNY and SVGAGI (reference sequence). The CDR3 DNA follows: TGTGCCAGCAGTATACTAGGGAGCACAGATACGCAGTATTTT. Translating it yields CASSILGSTDTQYF.

This clonotype was recorded at least ten times. The CDR3 is CASSPGTGHYGYTF. CDR3 bases: TGTGCCAGCAGCCCCGGGACAGGGCATTATGGCTACACCTTC. This chain joins TRBV7-9 and TRBJ1-2; 9 nucleotides agree with TRBD1. The V segment lost 5 bases and the J segment 5 bases; nucleotides outside the gene matches: 6. Germline-derived CDR1 and CDR2 are SEHNR and FQNEAQ (reference sequence). The CDR3 is made up of 14 amino acids.

This chain connects TRBV5-5 to TRBJ2-7; 7 bases are shared with TRBD1. The DNA end is more similar to TRBJ2-5, so the J call may be wrong. Looked up from germline, CDR1 is SGHKS and CDR2 is YYEKEE (reference sequence). There are 14 residues in the CDR3. In nucleotides, the CDR3 is TGTGCCAGCAGCCGACCGACAGGGATCGAGACCCAGTACTTC. It translates to CASSRPTGIETQYF.

The chain combines TRBV4-3 with TRBJ2-7; D is undetermined. Germline V gives CDR1 LGHNA, CDR2 YSLEER. The CDR3 runs to 14 residues. V gave up 1 base and J gave up 6 bases, with 13 bases separating them. The CDR3: CASSQVGSRIEQYF. The DNA for the CDR3 is TGCGCCAGCAGCCAAGTAGGTTCAAGGATCGAGCAGTACTTC.

The chain combines TRBV5-6 with TRBJ2-5; possible D gene TRBD1, 5 bases. The CDR3 extends over 16 amino acids. Germline V CDR1 and CDR2: SGHDT, YYEEEE. The V end lost 5 bases, the J end lost 5 bases, and 22 bases lay between the germline ends. The CDR3 protein is CASSKWPGSLRETQYF. CDR3 DNA: TGTGCCAGCAGTAAATGGCCAGGGTCCCTGCGGGAGACCCAGTACTTC.

The J gene is TRBJ2-1, the V gene TRBV6-5, with D tentatively TRBD1 (5 bases). CDR3 size: 16 residues. Trimming pared 2 bases from V and 0 bases from J, leaving 11 bases between. Germline assignment: CDR1 MNHEY and CDR2 SVGAGI. The CDR3, as DNA: TGTGCCAGCAGTTACGACAGTCCGAGCTCCTACAATGAGCAGTTCTTC. It encodes CASSYDSPSSYNEQFF.

The chain is built from TRBV6-6 and TRBJ1-4, with D perhaps matching TRBD1 (5 bases). The CDR3 runs to 16 residues. Germline V gene data show CDR1 as MNHNY and CDR2 as SVGAGI (reference sequence). V was shortened by 5 bases and J by 8 bases, with 21 bases between the two germline ends. As DNA, the CDR3 is TGTGCCAGCAGTCAGACGTGGACAACCTTAGACGAAAAACTGTTTTTT. This codes for CASSQTWTTLDEKLFF.

This sequence joins TRBV5-1 and TRBJ2-7; 7 nucleotides align to TRBD1. V shed 2 bases and J 4 bases; nucleotides not matched to a gene: 3. The CDR3 has 13 amino acids. Germline lookup yields CDR1 SGHRS and CDR2 YFSETQ. The CDR3, as DNA: TGCGCCAGCAGCTTTACAGGGGCTTACGAGCAGTACTTC. It yields the protein CASSFTGAYEQYF.

The gene calls are TRBV6-4 and TRBJ2-7; no clear D. Judging by the DNA end, TRBJ2-5 fits better; the J call may be wrong. Germline CDR1 is MRHNA and CDR2 is SNTAGT. This CDR3 has 12 amino acids. The chain's CDR3 is CASSDSKETQYF. In DNA, the CDR3 is TGTGCCAGCAGTGACTCGAAAGAGACCCAGTACTTC.

The count of this clonotype is one. This chain uses TRBV15 with TRBJ2-7, with D perhaps matching TRBD2 (5 bases). The CDR3 has 13 residues. Germline V lookup: CDR1 LNHNV, CDR2 YYDKDF (reference sequence). V was cut by 2 bases and J by 6 bases, with 11 bases left in between. The CDR3 loop is CATSRRTVGEQYF. The CDR3 coding sequence is TGTGCCACCAGCAGACGGACTGTGGGCGAGCAGTACTTC.

The chain combines TRBV27 with TRBJ2-7, with 7 bases that match TRBD1. Germline V gene lookup returns CDR1 MNHEY and CDR2 SMNVEV (reference sequence). Germline trimming cut 2 bases from V and 0 bases from J; bases unmatched to any gene: 7. The CDR3 contains 16 residues. CDR3 region: CASSLRGQWASYEQYF. As DNA, the CDR3 is TGTGCCAGCAGTTTAAGGGGACAGTGGGCCTCCTACGAGCAGTACTTC.

A few counts support this clonotype. V and J are TRBV4-3 and TRBJ1-6, with unresolved D. Germline-derived CDR1 and CDR2 are LGHNA and YSLEER. Trimming stripped 1 base from V and 5 bases from J, with 9 bases between. The CDR3 contains 15 residues. Written as DNA, the CDR3 is TGCGCCAGCAGCCAAGTTCAGCTCCATAATTCACCCCTCCACTTT. Its protein product is CASSQVQLHNSPLHF.